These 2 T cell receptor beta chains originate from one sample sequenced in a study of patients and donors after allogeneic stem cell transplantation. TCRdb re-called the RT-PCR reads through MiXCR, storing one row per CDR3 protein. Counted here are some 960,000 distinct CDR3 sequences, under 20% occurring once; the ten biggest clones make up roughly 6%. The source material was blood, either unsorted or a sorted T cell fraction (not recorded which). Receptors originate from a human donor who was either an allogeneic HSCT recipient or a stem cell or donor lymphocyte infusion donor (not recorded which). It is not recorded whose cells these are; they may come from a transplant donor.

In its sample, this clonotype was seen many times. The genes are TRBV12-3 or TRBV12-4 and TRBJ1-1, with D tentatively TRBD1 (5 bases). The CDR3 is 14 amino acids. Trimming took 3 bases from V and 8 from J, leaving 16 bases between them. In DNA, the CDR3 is TGTGCCAGCAGTTTCTTTGAAAGGGGTTTCGAAGCTTTCTTT. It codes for CASSFFERGFEAFF.

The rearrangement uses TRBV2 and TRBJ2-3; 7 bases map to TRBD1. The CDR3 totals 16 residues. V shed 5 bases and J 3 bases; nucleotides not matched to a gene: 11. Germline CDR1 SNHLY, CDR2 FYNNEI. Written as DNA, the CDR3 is TGTGCCAGCAGTATAGACAGGGAAAGGAAAACAGATACGCAGTATTTT. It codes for CASSIDRERKTDTQYF.